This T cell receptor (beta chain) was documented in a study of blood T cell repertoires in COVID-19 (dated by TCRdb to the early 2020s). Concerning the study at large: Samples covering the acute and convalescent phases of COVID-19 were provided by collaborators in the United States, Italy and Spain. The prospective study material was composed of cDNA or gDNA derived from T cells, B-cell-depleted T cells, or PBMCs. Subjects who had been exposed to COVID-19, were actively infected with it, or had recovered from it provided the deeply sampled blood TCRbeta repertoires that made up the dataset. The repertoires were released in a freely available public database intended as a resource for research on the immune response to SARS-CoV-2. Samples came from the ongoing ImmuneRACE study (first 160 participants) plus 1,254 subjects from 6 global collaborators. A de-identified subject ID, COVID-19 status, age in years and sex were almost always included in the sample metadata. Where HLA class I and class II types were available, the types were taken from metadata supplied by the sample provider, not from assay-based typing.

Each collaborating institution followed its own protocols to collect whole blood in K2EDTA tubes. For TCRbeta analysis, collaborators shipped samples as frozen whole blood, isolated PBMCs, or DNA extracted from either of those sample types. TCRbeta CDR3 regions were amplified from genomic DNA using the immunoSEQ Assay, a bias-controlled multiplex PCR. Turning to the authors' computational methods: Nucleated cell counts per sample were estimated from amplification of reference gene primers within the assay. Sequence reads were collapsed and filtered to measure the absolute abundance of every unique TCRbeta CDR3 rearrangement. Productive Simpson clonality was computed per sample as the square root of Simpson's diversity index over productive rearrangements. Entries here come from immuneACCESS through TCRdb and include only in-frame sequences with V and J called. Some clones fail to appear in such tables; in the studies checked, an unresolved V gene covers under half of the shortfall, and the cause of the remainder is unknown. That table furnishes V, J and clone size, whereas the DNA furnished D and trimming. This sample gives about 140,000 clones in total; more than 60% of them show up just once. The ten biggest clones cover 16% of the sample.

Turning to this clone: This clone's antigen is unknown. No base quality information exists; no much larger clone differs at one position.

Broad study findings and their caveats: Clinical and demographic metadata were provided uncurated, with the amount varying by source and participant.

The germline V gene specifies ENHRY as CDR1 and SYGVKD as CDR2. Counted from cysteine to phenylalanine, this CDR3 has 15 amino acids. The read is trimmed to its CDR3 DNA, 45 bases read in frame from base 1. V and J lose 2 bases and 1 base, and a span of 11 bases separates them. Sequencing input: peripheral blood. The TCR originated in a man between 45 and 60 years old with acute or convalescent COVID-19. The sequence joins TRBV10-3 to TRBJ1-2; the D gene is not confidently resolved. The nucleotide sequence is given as TGTGCCATCAGTGAGATGGAAGACTTTAACTATGGCTACACCTTC. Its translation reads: CAISEMEDFNYGYTF.